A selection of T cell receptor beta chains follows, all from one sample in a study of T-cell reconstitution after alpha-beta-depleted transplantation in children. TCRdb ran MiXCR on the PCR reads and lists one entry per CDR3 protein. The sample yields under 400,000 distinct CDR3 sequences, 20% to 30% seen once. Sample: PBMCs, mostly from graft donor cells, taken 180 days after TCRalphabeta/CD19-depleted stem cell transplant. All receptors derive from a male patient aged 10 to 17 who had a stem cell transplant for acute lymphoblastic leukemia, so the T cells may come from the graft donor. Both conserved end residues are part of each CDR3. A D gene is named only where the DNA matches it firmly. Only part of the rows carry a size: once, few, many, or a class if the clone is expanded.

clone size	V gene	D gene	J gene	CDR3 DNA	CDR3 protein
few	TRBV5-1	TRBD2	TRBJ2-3	TGCGCCAGCAGCTTGGAGGGGACTAGCGGAGCCTACACAGATACGCAGTATTTT	CASSLEGTSGAYTDTQYF
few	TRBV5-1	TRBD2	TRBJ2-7	TGCGCCAGCAGCTCCGGGACTAGTACCTACGAGCAGTACTTC	CASSSGTSTYEQYF
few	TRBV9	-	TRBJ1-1	TGTGCCAGCAGCGTAGCGGGGGGCGCAGGTGAAGCTTTCTTT	CASSVAGGAGEAFF
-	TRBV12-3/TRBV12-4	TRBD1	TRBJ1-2	TGTGCCAGCAGTCCCCGGGACAGGGCGTTTGGCTACACCTTC	CASSPRDRAFGYTF
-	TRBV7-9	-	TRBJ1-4	TGTGCCAGCAGCTCACCCTCAGACCACGAAAAACTGTTTTTT	CASSSPSDHEKLFF
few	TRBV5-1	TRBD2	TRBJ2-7	TGCGCCAGCCACCGGACTAGCGGACCCTACGAGCAGTACTTC	CASHRTSGPYEQYF
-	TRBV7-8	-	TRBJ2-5	TGTGCCAGCAGCTTAGCGCAGCCCGAGACCCAGTACTTC	CASSLAQPETQYF
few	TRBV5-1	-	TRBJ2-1	TGCGCCAGCAGCTTGGAAGGCGAAGGTGGGCCTAGGTTCTTC	CASSLEGEGGPRFF
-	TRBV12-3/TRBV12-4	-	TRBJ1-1	TGTGCCAGCAGCCAAGTGAGGGGCAAATACACTGAAGCTTTCTTT	CASSQVRGKYTEAFF
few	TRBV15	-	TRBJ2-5	TGTGCCACCAGCAGTCCCCTAGAGACCCAGTACTTC	CATSSPLETQYF
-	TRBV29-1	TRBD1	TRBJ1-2	TGCAGCGTTGGGGACAGGGGCTATGGCTACACCTTC	CSVGDRGYGYTF
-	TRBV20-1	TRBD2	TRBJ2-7	TGCAGTGCTAGAGGGGGGGAGCGGGGTACCTACGAGCAGTACTTC	CSARGGERGTYEQYF
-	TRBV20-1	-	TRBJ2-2	TGCAGTGCTAGGGTGGCAGTGACCGGGGAGCTGTTTTTT	CSARVAVTGELFF
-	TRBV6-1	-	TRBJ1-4	TGTGCCAGCAGGGCACAGTCCATCAATGAAAAACTGTTTTTT	CASRAQSINEKLFF
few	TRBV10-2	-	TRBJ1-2	TGCGCCAGCAGCGGTTACAACTATGGCTACACCTTC	CASSGYNYGYTF
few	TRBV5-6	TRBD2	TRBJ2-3	TGTGCCAGCAGCTCCGGGACTAGCGGGAGGGTGGATACGCAGTATTTT	CASSSGTSGRVDTQYF
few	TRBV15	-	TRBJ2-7	TGTGCCACCCGTCTACAGGGTTCCTACGAGCAGTACTTC	CATRLQGSYEQYF